This T cell receptor beta chain was observed in a study of cytomegalovirus exposure and HLA in healthy donors. On the study more broadly: HLA-typed donors contributed around 85 million unique TCRs, which were held in an early data release. Across a few hundred genotyped donors, roughly 85% landed in the Caucasian-associated ancestry cluster. Findings and limits, study-wide: With later analysis, a missense DCLRE1C variant became linked to TCR beta V- and J-gene trimming.

The PCR had 60 Vbeta and 13 Jbeta primers. Assay: immunoSEQ multiplex PCR; the TCRdb copy retains only in-frame clones and omits some. This table holds 170,000 or so clones, about four fifths found once. Germline CDR1 reads MNHNS; CDR2 reads SASEGT. Germline trimming cut 6 bases from V and 8 bases from J; bases unmatched to any gene: 9. CDR3 size: 13 residues. For this clone: The antigen remains unidentified.

This receptor was identified in a man aged 30-40 years in good health and CMV-seropositive. V and J are TRBV6-1 and TRBJ1-1, with 7 bases that match TRBD1. The sample was PBMCs. The CDR3 DNA reads TGTGCCAGCAGAACGGGACAGTATCAAGAAGCTTTCTTT. This translates into CASRTGQYQEAFF.